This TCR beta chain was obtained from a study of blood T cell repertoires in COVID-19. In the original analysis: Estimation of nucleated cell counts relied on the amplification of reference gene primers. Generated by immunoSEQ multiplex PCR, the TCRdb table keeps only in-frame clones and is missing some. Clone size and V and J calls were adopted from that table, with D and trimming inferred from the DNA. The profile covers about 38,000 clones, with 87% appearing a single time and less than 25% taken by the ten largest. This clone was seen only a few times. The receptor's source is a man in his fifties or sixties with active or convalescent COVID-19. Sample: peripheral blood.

The CDR3 bases are TGTGCCAGCAGTCTGGGACAGACAACTAATGAAAAACTGTTTTTT. Translating it yields CASSLGQTTNEKLFF. This chain uses TRBV7-2 with TRBJ1-4, with 7 bases fitting TRBD1. Per germline, CDR1 SGHTA and CDR2 FQGNSA. The CDR3 is 15 amino acids. The V and J ends lost 6 bases and 0 bases, in that order; junction bases with no gene match: 4.